The 25 T cell receptor beta chains listed next were all sequenced from one sample in a study of identical twins. MiXCR, applied by TCRdb to the 5' RACE reads, yields one record per CDR3 protein. This sample has roughly 570,000 distinct CDR3 sequences; roughly 9.9% occur once, and the top ten carry 2.5% to 3.5%. These same records also appear under a second study, on yellow fever vaccine responses in identical twins.

Specimen: PBMCs. These receptors all stem from a woman aged 18-35 years in good health.

The table lists this clonotype with a few counts. V is TRBV2 and J is TRBJ2-2; D is unclear. V was trimmed by 0 bases and J by 1 base, leaving 6 bases between them. Germline assignment: CDR1 SNHLY and CDR2 FYNNEI. The CDR3 spans 15 residues. DNA for the CDR3: TGTGCCAGCAGTGAAGCCCTCAAGAACACCGGGGAGCTGTTTTTT. It translates to CASSEALKNTGELFF.

The chain is built from TRBV20-1 and TRBJ2-3, with D perhaps TRBD2 (6 bases). CDR1 DFQATT and CDR2 SNEGSKA come from the germline V gene (reference sequence). This CDR3 comprises 16 residues. The V end was cut by 5 bases, the J end by 2 bases, with 20 bases between. CDR3 nucleotides: TGCAGTGCTCGCAGGAGGGTAGCGGACTTCACAGATACGCAGTATTTT. Encoded protein: CSARRRVADFTDTQYF.

This clonotype was seen ten or more times. The rearrangement uses TRBV30 and TRBJ2-7; TRBD1 is a possible D gene (5 bases). The CDR3 runs 13 residues. Trimming shortened V by 2 bases and J by 2 bases, and 10 bases separated the two germline ends. From germline, CDR1 is GTSNPN and CDR2 SVGIG (reference sequence). The CDR3: CAWSRGGAYEQYF. For the CDR3, the DNA is TGTGCCTGGAGTAGGGGTGGGGCCTACGAGCAGTACTTC.

The table lists this clonotype with a few counts. The chain couples TRBV18 to TRBJ2-7; the D call may be TRBD1 or TRBD2 (5 bases each). The CDR3 covers 17 residues. The V end lost 3 bases, the J end lost 7 bases, and 25 bases lay between the germline ends. Germline V gene lookup returns CDR1 KGHSH and CDR2 LQKENI. CDR3 sequence (DNA): TGTGCCAGCTCACCTGGTGTCGCCGGGACGGTCAAAGGAGAGCAGTACTTC. This encodes CASSPGVAGTVKGEQYF.

The chain uses TRBV15 and TRBJ1-1, with a tentative D call TRBD1 (5 bases). Germline loops: CDR1 LNHNV, CDR2 YYDKDF (reference sequence). The CDR3 totals 18 residues. Trimming took 1 base from V and 4 from J, leaving 22 bases between them. This chain's CDR3 is CATSRAIGAIDESTEAFF. As DNA, the CDR3 is TGTGCCACCAGCAGAGCAATAGGGGCAATAGATGAGAGCACTGAAGCTTTCTTT.

This clonotype was seen a handful of times. The rearrangement joins TRBV29-1 to TRBJ2-7; D might be TRBD1 (6 bases). Germline V gene lookup returns CDR1 SQVTM and CDR2 ANQGSEA. This CDR3 comprises 12 residues. Deletions cut 3 bases from V and 6 bases from J, with 12 bases between. The CDR3: CSVEQGWGEQYF. CDR3 sequence (DNA): TGCAGCGTTGAGCAGGGGTGGGGCGAGCAGTACTTC.

This clonotype was observed many times. The genes are TRBV28 and TRBJ2-7; 9 bases fit TRBD1. Germline CDR1 and CDR2: MDHEN and SYDVKM. V lost 2 bases to trimming and J lost 0 bases; unmatched junction nucleotides: 5. CDR3 length: 16 amino acids. In DNA, the CDR3 is TGTGCCAGCAGTTTAGCCGGGACAGGGCTCTCCTACGAGCAGTACTTC. Translating it yields CASSLAGTGLSYEQYF.

In this sample, this clonotype turned up many times. The V call is TRBV5-1, the J call TRBJ2-1; D remains ambiguous. V was clipped by 4 bases and J by 3 bases, with 11 bases between them. Germline CDR1 SGHRS, CDR2 YFSETQ. The CDR3 runs to 14 residues. CDR3 DNA sequence: TGCGCCAGCAGCGCCACCCCAGACTACAATGAGCAGTTCTTC. Translated: CASSATPDYNEQFF. The complete variable domain, with remaining parts taken from reference TRBV5-1 and TRBJ2-1, reads KAGVTQTPRYLIKTRGQQVTLSCSPISGHRSVSWYQQTPGQGLQFLFEYFSETQRNKGNFPGRFSGRQFSNSRSEMNVSTLELGDSALYLCASSATPDYNEQFFGPGTRLTVL.

The chain combines TRBV29-1 with TRBJ2-7; weak D call: TRBD1 (6 bases). The V and J ends lost 5 bases and 0 bases respectively, with 14 bases between them. This CDR3 comprises 14 residues. Germline V gives CDR1 SQVTM, CDR2 ANQGSEA. The CDR3 spells CSVRQASGSYEQYF. CDR3 DNA: TGCAGCGTTCGACAGGCCAGCGGCTCCTACGAGCAGTACTTC.

This clonotype was counted only a few times. The V and J genes are TRBV28 and TRBJ2-1, with 8 bases aligning to TRBD2. Germline values: CDR1 MDHEN, CDR2 SYDVKM. V dropped 2 bases and J dropped 7; count of bases not matched to a gene: 7. The CDR3 is 15 amino acids. In nucleotides, the CDR3 is TGTGCCAGCAGTTTACGCGGGAGGTTGGTAAATGAGCAGTTCTTC. Protein product: CASSLRGRLVNEQFF.

The chain recombines TRBV5-1 with TRBJ2-2, with 7 bases that match TRBD2. CDR1 and CDR2 from the germline V gene are SGHRS and YFSETQ. This CDR3 is built from 15 residues. The junction had 1 base not matched to a gene; V was cut back by 2 bases and J by 0 bases. CDR3 sequence: CASSFTSANTGELFF. The CDR3 DNA reads as TGCGCCAGCAGCTTCACTAGCGCGAACACCGGGGAGCTGTTTTTT.

V gene TRBV7-9 combines with J gene TRBJ1-1, with D hard to call. The CDR3 has 13 residues. Germline V gene sequence: CDR1 SEHNR, CDR2 FQNEAQ (reference sequence). The V gene lost 1 base and the J gene lost 8 bases, with 11 bases spanning the gap. The CDR3 DNA follows: TGTGCCAGCAGCTTAGTCCCCCAACGGGAAGCTTTCTTT. This translates into CASSLVPQREAFF. Complete variable domain (other parts from reference TRBV7-9 and TRBJ1-1): DTGVSQNPRHKITKRGQNVTFRCDPISEHNRLYWYRQTLGQGPEFLTYFQNEAQLEKSRLLSDRFSAERPKGSFSTLEIQRTEQGDSAMYLCASSLVPQREAFFGQGTRLTVV.

This clonotype was observed many times. V gene TRBV5-4 combines with J gene TRBJ2-2; 7 bases are a match to TRBD1. The V and J ends lost 0 bases and 4 bases, in that order; junction bases with no gene match: 0. From germline, CDR1 is SGHNT and CDR2 YYREEE (reference sequence). This CDR3 region has 14 residues. CDR3 bases: TGTGCCAGCAGCTTGGACAGGGGCACCGGGGAGCTGTTTTTT. It is translated as CASSLDRGTGELFF.

The genes are TRBV2 and TRBJ1-5; D may be TRBD1 (6 bases). CDR1 is SNHLY and CDR2 is FYNNEI in the germline V gene. The length of the CDR3 is 14 residues. Trimming took 1 base from V and 4 from J, leaving 8 bases between them. The CDR3 spells CASSEGTVNQPQHF. As DNA, the CDR3 is TGTGCCAGCAGTGAAGGGACAGTGAATCAGCCCCAGCATTTT. The whole variable domain, filled in from reference TRBV2 and TRBJ1-5, reads EPEVTQTPSHQVTQMGQEVILRCVPISNHLYFYWYRQILGQKVEFLVSFYNNEISEKSEIFDDQFSVERPDGSNFTLKIRSTKLEDSAMYFCASSEGTVNQPQHFGDGTRLSIL.

This chain connects TRBV5-6 to TRBJ2-2; 12 nucleotides align to TRBD2. The germline gives CDR1 SGHDT, CDR2 YYEEEE. The CDR3 spans 16 residues. V lost 4 bases to trimming and J lost 4 bases; unmatched junction nucleotides: 5. CDR3 loop: CASSRPSGGGTGELFF. For the CDR3, the DNA is TGTGCCAGCAGCCGCCCTAGCGGGGGGGGCACCGGGGAGCTGTTTTTT.

The chain has TRBV4-2 and TRBJ2-3; perhaps TRBD2 as D (5 bases). The CDR3 runs to 14 residues. Germline CDR1 is LGHNA and CDR2 is YNFKEQ. V was cut by 3 bases and J by 3 bases, with 10 bases left in between. CDR3 bases: TGTGCCAGCAGCCAGGGAGAGTCTACAGATACGCAGTATTTT. Translating it yields CASSQGESTDTQYF.

In its sample, this clonotype was seen a few times. The chain carries TRBV24-1 and TRBJ2-5; 10 nucleotides match TRBD1. The J segment lost 4 bases and the V segment lost 4 bases, leaving 5 bases of the junction unmatched. CDR1 is KGHDR, CDR2 SFDVKD, per germline. This CDR3 region has 15 residues. The DNA of the CDR3 is TGTGCCACCAGTGAGCACGGGACAGGGGTAGAGACCCAGTACTTC. It specifies CATSEHGTGVETQYF.

This clonotype was counted many times. This CDR3 is CASSPPTYNEQFF. CDR3 bases: TGTGCCAGCAGCCCACCAACCTACAATGAGCAGTTCTTC. The chain employs TRBV27 and TRBJ2-1; D gene unclear. V was clipped by 6 bases and J by 2 bases, with 8 bases between them. Germline V lookup: CDR1 MNHEY, CDR2 SMNVEV (reference sequence). The CDR3 loop spans 13 amino acids.

The CDR3 DNA reads TGCGCCAGCAGCCAAGCACAGGCATACAATGAGCAGTTCTTC. It specifies CASSQAQAYNEQFF. V is TRBV4-3 and J is TRBJ2-1, with D possibly TRBD1 on 5 matching bases. The CDR3 has 14 amino acids. Germline V gene sequence: CDR1 LGHNA, CDR2 YSLEER. V lost 1 base and J lost 4, with 8 bases in between.

This clonotype has only a few counts. The chain joins TRBV30 to TRBJ2-7, with 7 bases identical to TRBD1. V shed 5 bases, J shed 3 bases, and the junction held 4 bases outside the gene matches. In germline, CDR1 is GTSNPN, CDR2 SVGIG (reference sequence). This CDR3 is 12 amino acids long. CDR3 bases: TGTGCCTGGGATAACAGGGGCTACGAGCAGTACTTC. Protein: CAWDNRGYEQYF.

This clonotype was seen repeatedly, ten times or more. The chain is built from TRBV29-1 and TRBJ2-1; D gene ambiguous. Germline V gives CDR1 SQVTM, CDR2 ANQGSEA. CDR3 size: 14 residues. V was clipped by 3 bases and J by 6 bases, with 15 bases between them. The CDR3 is CSVDEGRLANEQFF. The CDR3 DNA reads as TGCAGCGTTGATGAAGGGCGACTGGCCAATGAGCAGTTCTTC.

This clonotype has ten or more counts. The chain joins TRBV29-1 to TRBJ2-3; either TRBD1 or TRBD2 may fit D (5 bases each). The CDR3 is 15 amino acids. Between the trimmed V and J ends, which lost 3 bases and 2 bases, there was a span of 15 bases. In germline, CDR1 is SQVTM, CDR2 ANQGSEA. CDR3 DNA sequence: TGCAGCGTTGATTGGGGACGGGGCACCACAGATACGCAGTATTTT. It specifies CSVDWGRGTTDTQYF.

This clonotype turned up a few times. The rearrangement joins TRBV12-3 or TRBV12-4 to TRBJ2-3, with D perhaps TRBD2 (5 bases). This CDR3 is built from 13 residues. The V gene lost 6 bases and the J gene lost 6 bases, with 13 bases spanning the gap. CDR3 sequence (DNA): TGTGCCAGCAGCCCCGGACTTTTCGATACGCAGTATTTT. Protein: CASSPGLFDTQYF.

V is TRBV5-6 and J is TRBJ2-3; TRBD1 matches at 8 bases. CDR1 and CDR2 (germline): SGHDT, YYEEEE. J was trimmed by 2 bases and V by 3 bases; bases with no gene match: 14. The CDR3 extends over 18 amino acids. The DNA of the CDR3 is TGTGCCAGCAGCTCTTATCTACAGGGGGGCCTTCCCACAGATACGCAGTATTTT. It codes for CASSSYLQGGLPTDTQYF.

The chain is built from TRBV15 and TRBJ1-5; 8 bases align to TRBD1. The junction had 4 bases not matched to a gene; V was cut back by 3 bases and J by 6 bases. Germline V gives CDR1 LNHNV, CDR2 YYDKDF (reference sequence). The CDR3 has 14 amino acids. CDR3 residues: CATSRTGVGQPQHF. As DNA, the CDR3 is TGTGCCACCAGCAGGACAGGGGTAGGTCAGCCCCAGCATTTT.